This T cell receptor beta chain originates from a study of CD8+CD57+ T cells in acquired aplastic anemia. Looking at the study overall: On average, sorted CD4+ and CD8+ cells gave 3 to 3.5 ug of DNA. The study's findings and limits: Patients shared 25 to 30 CD8+ CDR3 sequences with controls. The study found no significant CD8+ Simpson's diversity difference between patients and controls.

Per the germline V gene, CDR1 is SGDLS and CDR2 is YYNGEE. The CDR3 has 14 residues if both end residues are counted. Profiling that covered TCR beta VDJ and CDR3 relied on genomic DNA as its template. TCRdb redid the calling of the reads with MiXCR, one entry per CDR3 protein. Found here are 400,000 to 500,000 distinct CDR3 sequences, 65% to 75% of them singletons; the top ten hold more than 3.5%. As regards this clonotype: Its antigen is undetermined. No DNA is shown, since the ends of the CDR3 on it are uncertain; the CDR3 is the one TCRdb lists.

The sample taken for sequencing was sorted CD4+, CD8+, or CD8+CD57+ T cells (not recorded which) from PBMCs. This chain connects TRBV9 to TRBJ2-7; the D call of TRBD1 is as the table states it, not checked on the DNA. The clonotype was recovered from a human donor in good health, serving as a control. CDR3 in amino acids: CASSVAGGSGNTNF.